The text below deals with one TCR beta chain. The antigen it recognizes is unknown. No much larger clonotype is one base removed from it; base qualities were not supplied. For CDR1 and CDR2, the germline V gene lists SGHNT and YENEEA. Trimming costs V 1 base and J 4 bases, and their ends lie 7 bases apart. The CDR3 covers 13 residues, taking in both the cysteine and the phenylalanine. The kept DNA is CDR3 alone, 39 bases in frame from the first base. To sequence the TCRbeta CDR3 region, genomic DNA was isolated from the sorted cells. TCRbeta CDR3 regions were sequenced using the immunoSEQ Assay. This is the immuneACCESS table as TCRdb keeps it, with only in-frame sequences that have V and J called. A part of the clones is gone; compared with another copy, unresolved V genes explain less than half, and the rest is unexplained. This sample has 31,000 or so clones in its table, and around nine tenths of those were observed once. Of the sample, roughly 34% falls within the top ten clones.

The data belong to a study of OX40 agonist ivuxolimab in advanced cancers. For the study in its entirety: Ivuxolimab was an agonistic, fully human IgG2 monoclonal antibody directed against OX40 (CD134), a costimulatory receptor. Intravenous ivuxolimab was administered to patients every 2 weeks at six dose levels: 0.01, 0.1, 0.3, 1.5, 3 and 10 mg/kg. Of the approximately 54 dose-escalation patients, hepatocellular carcinoma was present in about 20, melanoma in roughly 15, renal cell carcinoma in 9 and head and neck cancer in 9. The dose-escalation cohort was about 83% male with a mean age of around 64 years, ranging from roughly 20 to 80. Patients were allowed to have had prior anti-PD-1, anti-PD-L1 or anti-CTLA-4 therapy, and less than 45% of the dose-escalation patients had previously received checkpoint inhibitors. Partial responses were achieved by three dose-escalation patients, of whom one had hepatocellular carcinoma and two had cutaneous melanoma. Peripheral TCRbeta sequencing was intended to test whether TCR sequence diversity was altered and clonal T-cell expansion was caused by ivuxolimab. The paper reports the monotherapy dose-escalation portion (N ≈ 52 patients) of the phase I ivuxolimab trial. General findings and caveats noted by the study authors: In partial responders in the 0.1-3.0 mg/kg groups, normalized peripheral clonal expansion was found to be among the lowest, especially among CD8+ T cells. Low levels of normalized T-cell clonal expansion were also seen in some patients who did not respond. The antigen specificity of the clonally expanded peripheral T cells was not determined. At doses of 0.1 to 3.0 mg/kg, clonal expansion of both CD4+ and CD8+ blood T cells was observed from baseline to week 6. On average, CD8+ T cells showed more expanded clones than CD4+ T cells after ivuxolimab.

The trial excluded patients who had a history of autoimmune disease or who were on systemic immunosuppression. Peripheral blood for TCR sequencing was collected from all dose cohorts at baseline, on cycle 4 day 1, and on cycle 7 day 1. Samples were obtained from an open-label, multicenter, first-in-human phase I dose-escalation trial of ivuxolimab. Adults with locally advanced or metastatic head and neck squamous cell, hepatocellular, melanoma or renal cell carcinoma were enrolled in the trial. Before TCR sequencing, CD4+ T cells and CD8+ T cells from peripheral blood were sorted into separate populations.

Recombination linked TRBV11-3 to TRBJ1-1; no confident D gene assignment can be made. Sequencing used CD4+ or CD8+ T cells sorted from blood, obtained in a trial of the OX40 agonist ivuxolimab. The sequence came from an adult with an advanced solid tumor such as melanoma, head and neck, liver or kidney cancer. The nucleotides read TGTGCCAGCAGCTTAGGGGCTGGCACTGAAGCTTTCTTT. Protein translation: CASSLGAGTEAFF.